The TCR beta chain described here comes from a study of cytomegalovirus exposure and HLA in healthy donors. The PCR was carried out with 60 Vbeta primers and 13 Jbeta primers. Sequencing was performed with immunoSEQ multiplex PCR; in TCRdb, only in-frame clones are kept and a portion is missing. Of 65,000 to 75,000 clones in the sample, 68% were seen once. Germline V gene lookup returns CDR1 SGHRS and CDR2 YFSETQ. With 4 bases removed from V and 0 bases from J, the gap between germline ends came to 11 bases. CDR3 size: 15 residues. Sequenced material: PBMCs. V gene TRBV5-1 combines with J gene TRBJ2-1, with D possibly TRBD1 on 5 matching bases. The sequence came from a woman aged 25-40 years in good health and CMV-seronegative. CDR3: CASSDRQSSYNEQFF. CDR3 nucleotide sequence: TGCGCCAGCAGCGATAGACAGAGCTCCTACAATGAGCAGTTCTTC.